Listed here is a single T cell receptor (beta chain). What it recognizes is unknown. TCRdb ran MiXCR on the reads and lists one entry per CDR3 protein. The table includes about 830,000 distinct CDR3 sequences, around a third detected once. This sample was included in a study of T cell repertoires in cytomegalovirus infection. The source material was cultured CD8+ T cells from PBMCs, sampled from culture after CMV antigen stimulation. The receptor was isolated from a human donor in good health (CMV status not recorded). Some clones in this sample may be carry-over from other donors' samples.

The CDR3 DNA sequence: TGTGCCAGCCTCTTGTCCGGGGGGCTCCAGCATTTT. Translated: CASLLSGGLQHF. This chain links TRBV6-1 with TRBJ1-5; perhaps TRBD1 as D (6 bases). V lost 8 bases and J lost 12, with 17 bases in between. Germline loops: CDR1 MNHNS, CDR2 SASEGT. The CDR3 loop spans 12 amino acids.